The 23 T cell receptor beta chains given below trace back to one sample, sequenced in a study of blood T cell repertoires in COVID-19. The assay was immunoSEQ multiplex PCR, and TCRdb's table has in-frame clones only and misses some. The sample holds roughly 330,000 clones; about 87% are singletons and the top ten take 5.3%. The sequenced sample consisted of PBMCs or T cells enriched from blood (not recorded which). These receptor sequences come from a woman in her 30s who had recovered from COVID-19.

Comment on this clone: The sample holds other DNA sequences that translate to the same CDR3. The chain employs TRBV5-1 and TRBJ1-4; 8 bases align to TRBD1. The CDR3 consists of 14 residues. J gave up 7 bases and V 4 bases, and 6 bases lay outside the gene matches. The germline V gene encodes CDR1 SGHRS and CDR2 YFSETQ. The CDR3, as DNA: TGCGCCAGCAGCCCTGGACAGGGTAGTGAAAAACTGTTTTTT. It specifies CASSPGQGSEKLFF.

The J gene is TRBJ1-2, the V gene TRBV3-1 (or the pseudogene TRBV3-2); D gene unclear. V was trimmed by 5 bases and J by 1 base, leaving 14 bases between them. From germline, CDR1 is LGHDT and CDR2 YNNKEL (reference sequence). The CDR3 is 15 amino acids. This CDR3 is CASSWRAVNNYGYTF. CDR3 nucleotides: TGTGCCAGCAGCTGGAGGGCGGTTAATAACTATGGCTACACCTTC.

This clone has more than one count but fewer than ten. V usage is TRBV18 and J usage is TRBJ1-1, with a possible D match to TRBD1 (5 bases). V dropped 2 bases and J dropped 1 base, with 17 bases sitting between them. The CDR3 has 17 amino acids. Germline CDR1 is KGHSH and CDR2 is LQKENI. The CDR3 nucleotides read TGTGCCAGCTCACCAAATCGGGGGGAGGGCTGGAACACTGAAGCTTTCTTT. Amino acids: CASSPNRGEGWNTEAFF.

The chain recombines TRBV3-1 (or the pseudogene TRBV3-2) with TRBJ2-5; D gene uncertain. This CDR3 contains 14 residues. Germline lookup yields CDR1 LGHDT and CDR2 YNNKEL (reference sequence). V lost 1 base and J 5 bases, leaving 11 bases between the germline ends. CDR3 sequence reads: CASSQVSTAETQYF. The CDR3 region has the DNA TGTGCCAGCAGCCAAGTGTCCACTGCGGAGACCCAGTACTTC.

The chain recombines TRBV29-1 with TRBJ1-2, with a tentative D call TRBD1 (6 bases). Per the germline V gene, CDR1 is SQVTM and CDR2 is ANQGSEA. The CDR3 extends over 12 amino acids. Trimming took 4 bases from V and 6 from J, leaving 12 bases between them. The CDR3, as DNA: TGCAGCGTTGGGGCAGGGGTGGATGGCTACACCTTC. It codes for CSVGAGVDGYTF.

The chain uses TRBV3-1 (or the pseudogene TRBV3-2) and TRBJ2-6, with no clear D. Germline lookup yields CDR1 LGHDT and CDR2 YNNKEL (reference sequence). The V end was cut by 6 bases, the J end by 0 bases, with 15 bases between. The CDR3 is made up of 17 amino acids. DNA for the CDR3: TGTGCCAGCAGGCGGTGGCTCGGCAACTCTGGGGCCAACGTCCTGACTTTC. It yields the protein CASRRWLGNSGANVLTF.

The rearrangement links TRBV3-1 (or the pseudogene TRBV3-2) to TRBJ2-7; TRBD1 agrees at 8 bases. The CDR3 has 16 amino acids. Germline V lookup: CDR1 LGHDT, CDR2 YNNKEL (reference sequence). The junction had 11 bases not matched to a gene; V was cut back by 6 bases and J by 1 base. CDR3 DNA sequence: TGTGCCAGCAGTCGCCAACCCTGGACAGGGTCCTACGAGCAGTACTTC. Translated: CASSRQPWTGSYEQYF.

This clone has only one observation. This chain links TRBV6-5 with TRBJ2-7, with D unresolved. The germline V gene encodes CDR1 MNHEY and CDR2 SVGAGI. The CDR3 sequence is 14 residues long. The V end lost 4 bases, the J end lost 0 bases, and 10 bases lay between the germline ends. CDR3 in DNA: TGTGCCAGCAGTTCCGCACCGAGCTCCTACGAGCAGTACTTC. Protein product: CASSSAPSSYEQYF.

V gene TRBV4-2 combines with J gene TRBJ2-7; 10 bases fit TRBD2. Trimming took 0 bases from V and 5 from J; bases not matched to a gene: 4. Germline-derived CDR1 and CDR2 are LGHNA and YNFKEQ. The CDR3 is 15 amino acids. Here the CDR3 reads CASSQETSGDNEQYF. The CDR3, as DNA: TGTGCCAGCAGCCAAGAAACTAGCGGGGACAACGAGCAGTACTTC.

The V and J genes are TRBV3-1 (or the pseudogene TRBV3-2) and TRBJ1-3; maybe TRBD1 (6 bases). V lost 2 bases and J 7 bases, leaving 24 bases between the germline ends. This CDR3 is 18 amino acids long. Germline V CDR1 and CDR2: LGHDT, YNNKEL (reference sequence). CDR3 bases: TGTGCCAGCAGCCAACTAAGGGGGGGCATAACAGATGGGAACACCATATATTTT. Encoded protein: CASSQLRGGITDGNTIYF.

The chain combines TRBV28 with TRBJ2-7; the match to TRBD2 covers 8 bases. Germline lookup yields CDR1 MDHEN and CDR2 SYDVKM. The CDR3 totals 14 residues. V lost 5 bases, J lost 5 bases, and 8 bases stayed unmatched. The CDR3 DNA reads TGTGCCAGCAGTAGAGCGGGGGTTAGCAACGAGCAGTACTTC. This codes for CASSRAGVSNEQYF.

V is TRBV9 and J is TRBJ2-1; 9 bases align to TRBD2. Per the germline V gene, CDR1 is SGDLS and CDR2 is YYNGEE. The CDR3 is 18 residues long. V trimming: 0 bases; J trimming: 4 bases; junction bases outside the gene matches: 11. The CDR3 reads CASSVEMSSGEIYNEQFF. Here the CDR3 DNA reads TGTGCCAGCAGCGTAGAAATGTCTAGCGGGGAGATATACAATGAGCAGTTCTTC. The complete variable domain, with remaining parts taken from reference TRBV9 and TRBJ2-1, reads DSGVTQTPKHLITATGQRVTLRCSPRSGDLSVYWYQQSLDQGLQFLIQYYNGEERAKGNILERFSAQQFPDLHSELNLSSLELGDSALYFCASSVEMSSGEIYNEQFFGPGTRLTVL.

The DNA of the CDR3 is TGTGCCAGCAGCTCCACCAAAAGCGGGGGGAGGAATGAGCAGTTCTTC. Translated: CASSSTKSGGRNEQFF. J is TRBJ2-1 and V is TRBV7-3; 9 nucleotides match TRBD2. The germline CDR1 and CDR2 sequences are SGHTA and FQGTGA. The CDR3 length is 16 residues. The V segment lost 4 bases and the J segment 7 bases; nucleotides outside the gene matches: 11.

This chain joins TRBV2 and TRBJ1-1; D ambiguous. The V and J ends lost 4 bases and 4 bases respectively, with 16 bases between them. The CDR3 is made up of 15 amino acids. Germline CDR1 reads SNHLY; CDR2 reads FYNNEI. The CDR3 spells CASSGTWTLSTEAFF. As DNA, the CDR3 is TGTGCCAGCAGTGGGACTTGGACGCTTAGCACTGAAGCTTTCTTT.

The CDR3 loop reads CSASDTEQYF. CDR3 sequence (DNA): TGCAGTGCCTCCGACACCGAGCAGTACTTC. The chain employs TRBV20-1 and TRBJ2-7, with D hard to call. The germline CDR1 and CDR2 sequences are DFQATT and SNEGSKA (reference sequence). V lost 6 bases, J lost 6 bases, and 9 bases lay in between. This CDR3 spans 10 amino acids.

V is TRBV6-5 and J is TRBJ2-7; D unclear. V shed 10 bases and J shed 3 bases, with 19 bases lying between them. Germline lookup yields CDR1 MNHEY and CDR2 SVGAGI. The length of the CDR3 is 14 residues. Here the CDR3 DNA reads TGTGCCACGTCATGGCCAGGTAAAAGCTACGAGCAGTACTTC. This codes for CATSWPGKSYEQYF.

This clone occurred once. The chain employs TRBV7-5 and TRBJ1-3; the table names TRBD1, a call not compared with the DNA. TRBV7-5 counts as a pseudogene. CDR3 length: 16 amino acids. The CDR3: CARSFLYRDSGNTIYF. CDR3 DNA sequence: TGTGCCAGAAGCTTTCTATACAGGGACTCTGGAAACACCATATATTTT.

This chain connects TRBV6-5 to TRBJ2-2; D may be TRBD1 (6 bases). V lost 5 bases, J lost 9 bases, and 10 bases lay in between. The germline V gene encodes CDR1 MNHEY and CDR2 SVGAGI. The CDR3 contains 12 residues. The CDR3 DNA is TGTGCCAGCAGTCAGGGGTTGTGGGAGCTGTTTTTT. Protein: CASSQGLWELFF.

This clone came up a few times. This chain uses TRBV3-1 (or the pseudogene TRBV3-2) with TRBJ2-2, with D possibly TRBD1 on 5 matching bases. The CDR3 loop spans 16 amino acids. CDR1 is LGHDT, CDR2 YNNKEL, per germline (reference sequence). With 3 bases removed from V and 2 bases from J, the gap between germline ends came to 13 bases. CDR3 nucleotide sequence: TGTGCCAGCAGCCATCAGACAGTGGGAAACACCGGGGAGCTGTTTTTT. Translation gives CASSHQTVGNTGELFF.

This clone was counted a few times. The chain combines TRBV7-2 with TRBJ1-5, with unresolved D. The CDR3 is made up of 13 amino acids. Looked up from germline, CDR1 is SGHTA and CDR2 is FQGNSA. Trimming cost V 4 bases and J 4 bases, with 8 bases left between them. The CDR3: CASSSSYNQPQHF. Written as DNA, the CDR3 is TGTGCCAGCAGCTCTAGCTATAATCAGCCCCAGCATTTT.

The chain carries TRBV11-3 and TRBJ2-3; 8 bases align to TRBD2. Germline CDR1 is SGHNT and CDR2 is YENEEA. J was trimmed by 4 bases and V by 4 bases; bases with no gene match: 10. The CDR3 length is 16 residues. The CDR3 loop reads CASSSGERAGADTQYF. As DNA, the CDR3 is TGTGCCAGCAGCTCCGGGGAGAGAGCGGGGGCAGATACGCAGTATTTT.

This rearrangement joins TRBV4-2 to TRBJ2-7; 7 bases are a match to TRBD2. The V segment lost 0 bases and the J segment 2 bases; nucleotides outside the gene matches: 4. The CDR3 totals 15 residues. Germline V gene sequence: CDR1 LGHNA, CDR2 YNFKEQ. CDR3 sequence: CASSQEGEGTYEQYF. For the CDR3, the DNA is TGTGCCAGCAGCCAAGAGGGGGAGGGAACCTACGAGCAGTACTTC.

The chain has TRBV19 and TRBJ1-5; tentative D call: TRBD1 (5 bases). The CDR3 covers 13 residues. Germline-derived CDR1 and CDR2 are LNHDA and SQIVND (reference sequence). Trimming cost V 6 bases and J 5 bases, with 11 bases left between them. CDR3 residues: CASRAGTYQPQHF. In DNA form, the CDR3 reads TGTGCCAGTAGGGCCGGGACTTATCAGCCCCAGCATTTT.